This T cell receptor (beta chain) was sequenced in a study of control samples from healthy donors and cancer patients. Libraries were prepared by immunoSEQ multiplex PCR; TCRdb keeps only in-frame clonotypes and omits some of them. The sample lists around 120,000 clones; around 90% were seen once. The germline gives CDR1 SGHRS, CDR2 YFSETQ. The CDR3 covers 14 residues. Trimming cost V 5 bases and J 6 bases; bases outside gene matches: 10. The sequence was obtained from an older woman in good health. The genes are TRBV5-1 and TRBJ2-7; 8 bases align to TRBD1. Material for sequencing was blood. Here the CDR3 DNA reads TGCGCCAGCAGGGAACAGGGGGTTAAGGGCGAGCAGTACTTC. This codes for CASREQGVKGEQYF.